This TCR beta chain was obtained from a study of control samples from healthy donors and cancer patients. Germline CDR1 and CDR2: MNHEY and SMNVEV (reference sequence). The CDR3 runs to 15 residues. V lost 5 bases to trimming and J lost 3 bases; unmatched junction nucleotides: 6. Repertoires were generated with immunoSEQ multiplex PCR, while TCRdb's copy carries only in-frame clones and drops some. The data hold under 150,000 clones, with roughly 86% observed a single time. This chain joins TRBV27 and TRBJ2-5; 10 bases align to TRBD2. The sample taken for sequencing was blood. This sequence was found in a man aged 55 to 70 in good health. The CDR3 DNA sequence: TGTGCCAGCAGTATAAGCGGGGGGGCTGAAGAGACCCAGTACTTC. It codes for CASSISGGAEETQYF.